These T cell receptor beta chains were read from a single sample in a study of blood T cell repertoires in COVID-19. TCRdb keeps only in-frame clones here, not all; method: immunoSEQ multiplex PCR. The sample carries 250,000 or so clones, over 80% recorded once. Sequenced input: PBMCs or T cells enriched from blood (not recorded which). The receptor set was obtained from a man aged 45-65 years who had been exposed to COVID-19. The CDR3 runs from the conserved cysteine through the conserved F or W. The D gene is left open where the match is weak. The size field is filled for only some rows; it gives once, few, many or a size class.

TRBD1,TRBV7-3,once,TRBJ1-1,TGTGCCAGCAGCTTCAGGGGGCTCACTGAAGCTTTCTTT,CASSFRGLTEAFF
-,TRBV28,-,TRBJ1-1,TGTGCCAGCAGTCCAAGGACAAATCAGAACACTGAAGCTTTCTTT,CASSPRTNQNTEAFF
-,TRBV5-8,-,TRBJ1-3,TGTGCCAGCAGCTTTCGAGGTTGGAGGGAGGACACCATATATTTT,CASSFRGWREDTIYF
-,TRBV2,-,TRBJ1-5,TGTGCCAGCAGTGAAGCGGTCAGGGGAAGTCAGCCCCAGCATTTT,CASSEAVRGSQPQHF
TRBD1,TRBV3-1/TRBV3-2,-,TRBJ2-6,TGTGCCAGCAGCCCGTTGTACCCACAGGGGGCTGGGGCCAACGTCCTGACTTTC,CASSPLYPQGAGANVLTF
-,TRBV28,-,TRBJ1-5,TGTGCCAGCAGTCCCCGTCGGTTGGCCCAGCATTTT,CASSPRRLAQHF
-,TRBV5-1,once,TRBJ2-7,TGCGCCAGCTCCGAGGCCAAGGAGTCACTAACAACCTACGAGCAGTACTTC,CASSEAKESLTTYEQYF
TRBD1,TRBV5-5,few,TRBJ1-2,TGTGCCAGCAGCCGCATGACAGGGGGCGATGGCTACACCTTC,CASSRMTGGDGYTF
-,TRBV18,-,TRBJ1-2,TGTGCCAGCTCACCAACAGTTAACTATGGCTACACCTTC,CASSPTVNYGYTF
-,TRBV2,once,TRBJ1-5,TGTGCCAGCAGAGTACAGGGAGATCAGCCCCAGCATTTT,CASRVQGDQPQHF
-,TRBV19,-,TRBJ2-2,TGTGCCAGTAGTTCGTCCTCGGAGGGGGGGAACGTCGGGGAGCTGTTTTTT,CASSSSSEGGNVGELFF
TRBD2,TRBV28,-,TRBJ2-5,TGTGCCAGCAGTTTAGCCCCGGCGGGGGGTGAGACCCAGTACTTC,CASSLAPAGGETQYF
-,TRBV7-3,-,TRBJ2-1,TGTGCCAGCAGACGAACTAGAGACAATGAGCAGTTCTTC,CASRRTRDNEQFF
-,TRBV6-5,once,TRBJ1-1,TGTGCCAGCAGTTACGGCGGGGAGCGTAGCGCTGAAGCTTTCTTT,CASSYGGERSAEAFF
-,TRBV30,few,TRBJ1-1,TGTGCCTGGTTACGGCCGGGATCTAACACTGAAGCTTTCTTT,CAWLRPGSNTEAFF
-,TRBV28,once,TRBJ1-5,TGTGCCAGCAGTCCCCCGGGGGGGGGTAGCAATCAGCCCCAGCATTTT,CASSPPGGGSNQPQHF
TRBD1,TRBV9,once,TRBJ1-6,TGTGCCAGCAGCGTAGGCGGGACAGGCCAGGCCCTCCACTTT,CASSVGGTGQALHF
-,TRBV7-9,-,TRBJ1-2,TGTGCCAGCAGCTTAGTACACAGGCCATCCTCATATGGCTACACCTTC,CASSLVHRPSSYGYTF
TRBD1,TRBV18,once,TRBJ1-5,TGTGCCAGCTCACCGATGACAGGGGATCAGCCCCAGCATTTT,CASSPMTGDQPQHF
TRBD1,TRBV4-1,-,TRBJ1-2,TGCGCCAGCAGCCAAGTGGAGGCAGGGGGCGTGTATGGCTACACCTTC,CASSQVEAGGVYGYTF
-,TRBV9,-,TRBJ1-2,TGTGCCAGCAGCCCGACACCTAACTATGGCTACACCTTC,CASSPTPNYGYTF
-,TRBV18,-,TRBJ2-5,TGTGCCAGCTCACCACCGTCGGCCAGCGAAGAGACCCAGTACTTC,CASSPPSASEETQYF
-,TRBV19,-,TRBJ1-1,TGTGCCAGTAGTCAGTACGGGGACACTGAAGCTTTCTTT,CASSQYGDTEAFF
-,TRBV3-1/TRBV3-2,-,TRBJ1-1,TGTGCCAGCAGCTTAGGACGGGGTGAAGCTTTCTTT,CASSLGRGEAFF
-,TRBV5-4,-,TRBJ1-3,TGTGCCAGCAGCAGCTGGACAGACTCTGGAAACACCATATATTTT,CASSSWTDSGNTIYF
TRBD1,TRBV28,-,TRBJ1-1,TGTGCCAGCAGACCGACAGGGCGCGCGAGGACTGAAGCTTTCTTT,CASRPTGRARTEAFF
TRBD2,TRBV7-9,once,TRBJ2-1,TGTGCCAGCGGAGTAGCGGGAGGCTACAATGAGCAGTTCTTC,CASGVAGGYNEQFF
TRBD1,TRBV5-6,-,TRBJ2-5,TGTGCCAGCAGCAACTCGTGGGACAGGCTAGGTAGAGAGACCCAGTACTTC,CASSNSWDRLGRETQYF
-,TRBV7-9,-,TRBJ1-1,TGTGCCAGCAGCCTCACCGCAGTCGAAGCTTTCTTT,CASSLTAVEAFF
-,TRBV6-5,-,TRBJ2-2,TGTGCCAGCAGCCCCCCGGCCGGGGGCACCGGGGAGCTGTTTTTT,CASSPPAGGTGELFF
TRBD1,TRBV29-1,-,TRBJ1-2,TGCAGCGTCTCTAGGACAGGGTTCATGTCTGGCTACACCTTC,CSVSRTGFMSGYTF
-,TRBV5-8,-,TRBJ1-1,TGTGCCAGCAGTATTGGTAGCGGGATAAAAGCTTTCTTT,CASSIGSGIKAFF
TRBD2,TRBV7-2,-,TRBJ2-5,TGTGCCAGCAGCTTAAGGTGGCGGGGGGGCCAAGAGACCCAGTACTTC,CASSLRWRGGQETQYF
TRBD1,TRBV7-9,-,TRBJ1-2,TGTGCCAGCAGCTTTCCGGGACAGCTTATTTCCAATTTC,CASSFPGQLISNF
-,TRBV5-1,once,TRBJ2-2,TGCGCCAGCAGCTTGGCTCGGGCAGGGGCGGACGGGGAGCTGTTTTTT,CASSLARAGADGELFF
TRBD2,TRBV4-1,-,TRBJ2-3,TGCGCCAGCAGCCTTCTAGCGGGCGGGACAGATACGCAGTATTTT,CASSLLAGGTDTQYF
TRBD1,TRBV5-4,-,TRBJ1-4,TGTGCCAGCAGCTTGGACCGGACAGGGCGGGAAAAACTGTTTTTT,CASSLDRTGREKLFF
-,TRBV5-6,-,TRBJ1-6,TGTGCCAGCAGACCGCGGGGGAGCTCCTATAATTCACCCCTCCACTTT,CASRPRGSSYNSPLHF
TRBD2,TRBV18,-,TRBJ2-1,TGTGCCAGCTCAGGGACTAGCGGGCCGAACAATGAGCAGTTCTTC,CASSGTSGPNNEQFF
TRBD1,TRBV29-1,-,TRBJ2-2,TGCAGCGTGGGGCGGGACAGGGCAAACACCGGGGAGCTGTTTTTT,CSVGRDRANTGELFF
TRBD1,TRBV5-1,few,TRBJ1-4,TGCGCCAGCAGTTTTACAGGGGTCGGGTATGAAAAACTGTTTTTT,CASSFTGVGYEKLFF
-,TRBV5-1,few,TRBJ1-6,TGCGCCAGCAGCCTTTTGGACGCAGGGTCCTATAATTCACCCCTCCACTTT,CASSLLDAGSYNSPLHF
-,TRBV11-2,-,TRBJ2-3,TGTGCCAGCAGCTCCGATGGACTAACCACAGATACGCAGTATTTT,CASSSDGLTTDTQYF
-,TRBV4-2,few,TRBJ1-6,TGTGCCAGCAGCCAAGATGCGGGGGCCGTGGATTCACCCCTCCACTTT,CASSQDAGAVDSPLHF
-,TRBV4-1,-,TRBJ2-5,TGCGCCAGCAGCCAGACTAGTAGAGACCAAGAGACCCAGTACTTC,CASSQTSRDQETQYF
-,TRBV7-2,-,TRBJ1-2,TGTGCCAGCAGCTTACAGCGCCAGAACTACACCTTC,CASSLQRQNYTF
-,TRBV13,-,TRBJ2-2,TGTGCCAGCAGCTTAACTAGCACCGGGGAGCTGTTTTTT,CASSLTSTGELFF
-,TRBV28,-,TRBJ2-7,TGTGCCACATTGGAGACAGCTACCTACGAGCAGTACTTC,CATLETATYEQYF
-,TRBV19,-,TRBJ2-3,TGTGCCAGTAGTATTCAGGGAGGTGGGGCAGATACGCAGTATTTT,CASSIQGGGADTQYF
TRBD2,TRBV7-3,-,TRBJ2-2,TGTGCCAGCAGCTTCCGGACTAGCGGGCAGGACACCGGGGAGCTGTTTTTT,CASSFRTSGQDTGELFF
TRBD2,TRBV12-3/TRBV12-4,-,TRBJ2-3,TGTGCCACCAAGCGGGAGGGGGATACGCAGTATTTT,CATKREGDTQYF
-,TRBV10-2,-,TRBJ2-1,TGCGCCAGCAGTGGACTCTTAGAGCAGTTCTTC,CASSGLLEQFF